This TCR beta chain came from a study of a mutant IDH1 vaccine in newly diagnosed glioma. In the study overall: Treatment recipients were approximately 60% male and about 40% female, and their mean age was about 39 years. Most had both radiotherapy and temozolomide beforehand; others had only one.

This clone was detected once. As yet, its antigen is unknown. The CDR3 spans 16 residues. Trimming took 0 bases from V and 6 from J; bases not matched to a gene: 7. This table comes from immunoSEQ multiplex PCR, and its TCRdb copy is limited to in-frame clones, with some not included. The sample yields 80,000 to 100,000 clones, approximately 80% seen once. Time point indicated: baseline, week 1 (first vaccination visit). The sample's treatment: pre-vaccination baseline after standard-of-care therapy. General observations from the study: Overall, around 94% of patients had vaccine-induced immune responses. No link was apparently found between pseudoprogression and changes in top peripheral T cell clonotypes.

The V call is TRBV23-1, the J call TRBJ1-5; TRBD1 agrees at 8 bases. TRBV23-1 is designated an ORF whose function remains uncertain. The clonotype comes from a man in his forties with glioma. Some clones in this sample may be carry-over from other donors' samples. This sample comprised PBMCs, obtained from a glioma patient treated with radiotherapy, temozolomide or both. CDR3 sequence: CASSQSADRETQPQHF. CDR3 nucleotide sequence: TGCGCCAGCAGTCAATCGGCGGACAGGGAGACTCAGCCCCAGCATTTT.